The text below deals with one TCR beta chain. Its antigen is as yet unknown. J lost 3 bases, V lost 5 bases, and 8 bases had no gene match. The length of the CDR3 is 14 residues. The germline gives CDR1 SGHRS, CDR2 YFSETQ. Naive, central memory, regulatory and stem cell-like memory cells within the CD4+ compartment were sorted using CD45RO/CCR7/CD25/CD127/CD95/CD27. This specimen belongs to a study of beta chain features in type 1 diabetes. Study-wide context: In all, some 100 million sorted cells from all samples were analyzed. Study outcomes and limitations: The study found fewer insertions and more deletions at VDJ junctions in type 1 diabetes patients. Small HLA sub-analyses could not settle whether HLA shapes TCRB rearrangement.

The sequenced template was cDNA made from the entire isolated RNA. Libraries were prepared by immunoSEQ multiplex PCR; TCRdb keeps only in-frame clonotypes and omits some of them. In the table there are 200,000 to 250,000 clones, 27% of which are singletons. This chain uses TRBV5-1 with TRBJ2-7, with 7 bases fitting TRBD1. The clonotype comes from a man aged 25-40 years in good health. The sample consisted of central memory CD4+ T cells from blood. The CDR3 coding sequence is TGCGCCAGCAGTTCCGGGACAGTGATCTACGAGCAGTACTTC. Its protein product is CASSSGTVIYEQYF.